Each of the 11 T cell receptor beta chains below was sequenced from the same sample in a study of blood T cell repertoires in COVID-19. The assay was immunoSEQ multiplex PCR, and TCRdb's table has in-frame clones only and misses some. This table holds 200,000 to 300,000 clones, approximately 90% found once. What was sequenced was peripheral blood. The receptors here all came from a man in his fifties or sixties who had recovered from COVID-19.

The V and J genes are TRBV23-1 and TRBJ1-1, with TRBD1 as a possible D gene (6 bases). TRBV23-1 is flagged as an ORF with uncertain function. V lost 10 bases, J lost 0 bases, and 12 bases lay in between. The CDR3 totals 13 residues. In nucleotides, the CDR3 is TGCGCCACAGAAGGGGGGGTGAACACTGAAGCTTTCTTT. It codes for CATEGGVNTEAFF.

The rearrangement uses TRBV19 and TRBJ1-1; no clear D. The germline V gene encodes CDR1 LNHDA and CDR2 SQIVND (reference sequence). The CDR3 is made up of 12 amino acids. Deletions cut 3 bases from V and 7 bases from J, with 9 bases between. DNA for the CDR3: TGTGCCAGTAGTATCATAAACGGTGAAGCTTTCTTT. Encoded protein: CASSIINGEAFF. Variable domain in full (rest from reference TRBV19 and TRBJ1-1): DGGITQSPKYLFRKEGQNVTLSCEQNLNHDAMYWYRQDPGQGLRLIYYSQIVNDFQKGDIAEGYSVSREKKESFPLTVTSAQKNPTAFYLCASSIINGEAFFGQGTRLTVV.

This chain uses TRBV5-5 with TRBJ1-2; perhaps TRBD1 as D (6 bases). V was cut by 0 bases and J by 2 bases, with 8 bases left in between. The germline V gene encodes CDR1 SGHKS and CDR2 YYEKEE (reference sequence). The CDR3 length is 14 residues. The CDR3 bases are TGTGCCAGCAGCTTGGTAGGGGGAAACTATGGCTACACCTTC. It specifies CASSLVGGNYGYTF.

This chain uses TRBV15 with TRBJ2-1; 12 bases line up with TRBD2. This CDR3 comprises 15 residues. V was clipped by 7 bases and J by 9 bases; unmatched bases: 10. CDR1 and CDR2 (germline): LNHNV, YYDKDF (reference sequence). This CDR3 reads CATKRSSGGASEQFF. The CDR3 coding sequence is TGTGCCACCAAGAGGTCTAGCGGGGGGGCGAGTGAGCAGTTCTTC.

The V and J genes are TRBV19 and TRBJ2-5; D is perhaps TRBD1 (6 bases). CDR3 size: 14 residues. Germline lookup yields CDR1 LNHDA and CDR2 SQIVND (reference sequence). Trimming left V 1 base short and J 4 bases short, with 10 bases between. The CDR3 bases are TGTGCCAGTAGTATAGCCGGACAGAGAGAGACCCAGTACTTC. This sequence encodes CASSIAGQRETQYF.

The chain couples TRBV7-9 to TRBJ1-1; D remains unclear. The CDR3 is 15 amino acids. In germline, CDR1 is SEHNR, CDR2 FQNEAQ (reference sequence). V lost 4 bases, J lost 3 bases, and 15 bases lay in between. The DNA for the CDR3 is TGTGCCAGCAGCTCACTCCTACGGGTCGACACTGAAGCTTTCTTT. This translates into CASSSLLRVDTEAFF.

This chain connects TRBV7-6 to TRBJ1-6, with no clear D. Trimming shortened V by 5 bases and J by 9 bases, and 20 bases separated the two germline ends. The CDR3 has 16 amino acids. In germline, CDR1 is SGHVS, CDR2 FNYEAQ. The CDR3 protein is CASSPGVAAAGSPLHF. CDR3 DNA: TGTGCCAGCAGCCCGGGTGTGGCCGCCGCCGGTTCACCCCTCCACTTT.

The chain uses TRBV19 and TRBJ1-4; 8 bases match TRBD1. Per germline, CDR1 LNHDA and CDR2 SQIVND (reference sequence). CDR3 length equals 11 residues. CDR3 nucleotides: TGTGCGTCACAGGGGGATTTAAAACTGTTTTTT. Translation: CASQGDLKLFF.

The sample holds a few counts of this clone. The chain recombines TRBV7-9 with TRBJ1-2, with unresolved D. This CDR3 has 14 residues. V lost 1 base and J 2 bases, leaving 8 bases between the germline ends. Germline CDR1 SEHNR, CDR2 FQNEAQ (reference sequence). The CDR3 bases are TGTGCCAGCAGCTTAGGAGACACAAACTATGGCTACACCTTC. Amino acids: CASSLGDTNYGYTF.

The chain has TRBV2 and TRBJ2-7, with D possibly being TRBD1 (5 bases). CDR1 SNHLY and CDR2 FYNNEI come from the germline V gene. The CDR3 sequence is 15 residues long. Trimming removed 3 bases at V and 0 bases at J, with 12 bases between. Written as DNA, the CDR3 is TGTGCCAGCAGTGAGTTGGCAGGGTTCTCCTACGAGCAGTACTTC. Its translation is CASSELAGFSYEQYF.

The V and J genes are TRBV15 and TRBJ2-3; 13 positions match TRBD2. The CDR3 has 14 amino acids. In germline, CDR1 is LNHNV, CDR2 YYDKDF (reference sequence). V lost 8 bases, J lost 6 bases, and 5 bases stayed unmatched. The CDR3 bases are TGTGCCACCCACCCGACTAGCGGGGGGGATACGCAGTATTTT. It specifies CATHPTSGGDTQYF.